The subject of this entry is one T cell receptor beta chain. The data originate from a study of sequential checkpoint blockade in melanoma. Study as a whole: Each arm's sequence ended with maintenance nivolumab. Matched biopsies came pretreatment and at week 13 for around 24 patients.

Indicated treatment: randomized to nivolumab then ipilimumab (arm A) or the reverse (arm B). None of the patients previously received DNA-damaging chemotherapy. Using immunoSEQ multiplex PCR, the repertoire was profiled, and TCRdb retains in-frame clones only, with some absent. The sample lists 35,000 to 40,000 clones, under 35% occurring once. CDR3 size: 16 residues. Germline assignment: CDR1 SGDLS and CDR2 YYNGEE. Germline trimming cut 4 bases from V and 1 base from J; bases unmatched to any gene: 9. This sequence originates from a human donor with melanoma. Sequences were derived from tumor tissue (inferred from file names), sampled from a patient given nivolumab and ipilimumab in sequence. V gene TRBV9 combines with J gene TRBJ1-2, with 8 bases lining up with TRBD1. Written as DNA, the CDR3 is TGTGCCAGCAGCCCCATCGGGACAGGTCTTAACTATGGCTACACCTTC. Protein sequence: CASSPIGTGLNYGYTF.